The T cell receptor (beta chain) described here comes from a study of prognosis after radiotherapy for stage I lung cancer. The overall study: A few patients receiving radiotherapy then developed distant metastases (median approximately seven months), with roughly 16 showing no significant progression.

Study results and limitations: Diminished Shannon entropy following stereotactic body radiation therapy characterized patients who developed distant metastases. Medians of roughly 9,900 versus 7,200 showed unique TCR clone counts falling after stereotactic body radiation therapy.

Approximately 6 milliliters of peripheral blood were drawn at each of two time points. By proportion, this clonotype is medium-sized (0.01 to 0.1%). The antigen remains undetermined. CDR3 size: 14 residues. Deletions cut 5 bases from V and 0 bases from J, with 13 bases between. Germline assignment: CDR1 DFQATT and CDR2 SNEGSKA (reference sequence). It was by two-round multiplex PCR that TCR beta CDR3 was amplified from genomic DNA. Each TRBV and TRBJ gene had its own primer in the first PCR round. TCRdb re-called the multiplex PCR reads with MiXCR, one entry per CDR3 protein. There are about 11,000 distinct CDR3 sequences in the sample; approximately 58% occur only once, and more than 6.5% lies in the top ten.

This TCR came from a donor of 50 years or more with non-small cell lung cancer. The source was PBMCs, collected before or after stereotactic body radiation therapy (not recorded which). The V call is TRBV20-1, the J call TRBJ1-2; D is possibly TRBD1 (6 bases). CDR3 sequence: CSAQDRTTNYGYTF. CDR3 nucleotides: TGCAGTGCTCAGGACAGAACAACTAACTATGGCTACACCTTC.